These 21 T cell receptor beta chains were all obtained from the same sample, sequenced in a study of T cell responses to AZD1222 COVID-19 vaccine. Sequencing was performed with immunoSEQ multiplex PCR; in TCRdb, only in-frame clones are kept and a portion is missing. The table lists some 90,000 clones, over 75% of them singletons. The sample here was peripheral blood, taken on day 0 of AZD1222 vaccination. The receptor source for this set is an adult in good health.

The rearrangement joins TRBV19 to TRBJ2-1, with 11 bases matching TRBD2. CDR1 is LNHDA and CDR2 is SQIVND in the germline V gene (reference sequence). Germline trimming cut 5 bases from V and 9 bases from J; bases unmatched to any gene: 9. The CDR3 covers 15 residues. The chain's CDR3 is CASSPTSGRWGEQFF. The CDR3 coding sequence is TGTGCCAGTAGTCCAACTAGCGGGAGATGGGGTGAGCAGTTCTTC.

V and J are TRBV27 and TRBJ2-5; 7 positions agree with TRBD1. From germline, CDR1 is MNHEY and CDR2 SMNVEV (reference sequence). This CDR3 has 16 amino acids. Germline trimming cut 3 bases from V and 5 bases from J; bases unmatched to any gene: 12. CDR3 sequence (DNA): TGTGCCAGCAGTTTCAAGTTAGGGGGCGGTCGGGAGACCCAGTACTTC. This translates into CASSFKLGGGRETQYF.

The rearrangement joins TRBV10-3 to TRBJ2-1, with 10 bases aligning to TRBD2. CDR1 and CDR2 from the germline V gene are ENHRY and SYGVKD. The CDR3 extends over 17 amino acids. With V trimmed by 7 bases and J by 0 bases, 9 bases remained unmatched. The CDR3 region is CAINNKRGGPSYNEQFF. CDR3 bases: TGTGCCATCAATAATAAGCGGGGGGGACCCTCCTACAATGAGCAGTTCTTC.

J is TRBJ1-1 and V is TRBV7-9, with D unclear. The V and J ends lost 5 bases and 4 bases respectively, with 14 bases between them. Germline V gene data show CDR1 as SEHNR and CDR2 as FQNEAQ (reference sequence). This CDR3 has 14 residues. CDR3 bases: TGTGCCAGCAGCCGCCGACCTCCGGGCACTGAAGCTTTCTTT. As protein: CASSRRPPGTEAFF.

The chain joins TRBV18 to TRBJ2-1; D is undetermined. Trimming left V 3 bases short and J 4 bases short, with 7 bases between. The CDR3 is 13 amino acids. From germline, CDR1 is KGHSH and CDR2 LQKENI. Here the CDR3 reads CASSPQIYNEQFF. Here the CDR3 DNA reads TGTGCCAGCTCACCTCAGATATACAATGAGCAGTTCTTC. The full variable domain, with the rest looked up from reference TRBV18 and TRBJ2-1, is NAGVMQNPRHLVRRRGQEARLRCSPMKGHSHVYWYRQLPEEGLKFMVYLQKENIIDESGMPKERFSAEFPKEGPSILRIQQVVRGDSAAYFCASSPQIYNEQFFGPGTRLTVL.

The CDR3 nucleotides read TGTGCCAGCAGTTCTCGCGGGACAGGGAACACTGAAGCTTTCTTT. Translated: CASSSRGTGNTEAFF. The J gene is TRBJ1-1, the V gene TRBV6-5, with 8 bases that match TRBD1. This CDR3 is built from 15 residues. Germline CDR1 and CDR2: MNHEY and SVGAGI. With V trimmed by 4 bases and J by 1 base, 5 bases remained unmatched.

This clone appeared a single time. V usage is TRBV6-4 and J usage is TRBJ2-3; 7 nucleotides line up with TRBD2. V gave up 0 bases and J gave up 3 bases; unmatched junction bases: 6. The CDR3 has 16 residues. Germline CDR1 MRHNA, CDR2 SNTAGT. The CDR3 loop is CASSDSGGSGTDTQYF. The CDR3 DNA is TGTGCCAGCAGTGACTCGGGAGGGAGCGGGACAGATACGCAGTATTTT.

This chain joins TRBV28 and TRBJ2-5, with 8 bases aligning to TRBD1. The V and J ends lost 4 bases and 3 bases, in that order; junction bases with no gene match: 10. Germline V gene lookup returns CDR1 MDHEN and CDR2 SYDVKM. The CDR3 is made up of 16 amino acids. CDR3 coding DNA: TGTGCCAGCAGTTCAGCCGGGACAGGAGGGGAAGAGACCCAGTACTTC. Translated: CASSSAGTGGEETQYF.

Here the CDR3 reads CASSLDLVNNEQFF. CDR3 nucleotides: TGTGCCAGCAGCTTAGACCTGGTAAACAATGAGCAGTTCTTC. V and J are TRBV11-2 and TRBJ2-1; D remains unclear. The germline V and J ends were trimmed by 0 bases and 5 bases, with 8 bases remaining between them. CDR3 length: 14 residues. Germline V gene lookup returns CDR1 SGHAT and CDR2 FQNNGV.

The chain joins TRBV18 to TRBJ1-2; TRBD1 aligns across 9 bases. The V gene's germline CDR1 is KGHSH and CDR2 LQKENI. This CDR3 comprises 14 residues. Trimming took 5 bases from V and 3 from J; bases not matched to a gene: 4. This CDR3 reads CASSSGQGYYGYTF. The CDR3 nucleotides are TGTGCCAGCTCATCGGGACAGGGATACTATGGCTACACCTTC.

The V call is TRBV4-3, the J call TRBJ1-2; TRBD1 aligns across 8 bases. The V gene end was trimmed by 5 bases and the J gene end by 7 bases; junction bases not matched to a gene: 12. The CDR3 has 15 residues. Germline V lookup: CDR1 LGHNA, CDR2 YSLEER. CDR3 loop: CASSAQQGALSGYTF. For the CDR3, the DNA is TGCGCCAGCAGCGCGCAGCAGGGGGCTTTAAGTGGCTACACCTTC.

The V and J genes are TRBV21-1 and TRBJ2-5; the table's D call of TRBD2 was not tested on the DNA. TRBV21-1 has pseudogene status. CDR3 size: 16 residues. Here the CDR3 reads CASSKRLVRGKETQYF. The CDR3 DNA sequence: TGTGCCAGCAGCAAACGCCTAGTTCGGGGGAAAGAGACCCAGTACTTC.

The chain couples TRBV6-2 or TRBV6-3 to TRBJ2-2; D is unresolved. The CDR3 runs 17 residues. Germline V gene lookup returns CDR1 MNHEY and CDR2 SVGEGT. V was shortened by 0 bases and J by 0 bases, with 11 bases between the two germline ends. The CDR3: CASSYSRIRTNTGELFF. CDR3 bases: TGTGCCAGCAGTTACTCGAGAATCCGTACGAACACCGGGGAGCTGTTTTTT.

The V call is TRBV7-6, the J call TRBJ2-5; D might be TRBD2 (6 bases). The V end was cut by 3 bases, the J end by 7 bases, with 24 bases between. Germline CDR1 and CDR2: SGHVS and FNYEAQ. This CDR3 contains 17 residues. The CDR3 sequence is CASSLAPSWRGSGTQYF. The CDR3 bases are TGTGCCAGCAGCTTGGCCCCATCATGGCGGGGTAGTGGGACCCAGTACTTC.

The CDR3 nucleotides are TGTGCCAGCAGTGAATGGGACAGGGTAGCGAATGAGCAGTACTTC. Protein sequence: CASSEWDRVANEQYF. This sequence joins TRBV25-1 and TRBJ2-7, with TRBD1 matching over 9 bases. The ends lost 1 base at V and 7 bases at J; junction bases unmatched: 8. The CDR3 runs to 15 residues. Germline CDR1 and CDR2: MGHDK and SYGVNS.

The gene calls are TRBV5-1 and TRBJ1-2; 7 nucleotides line up with TRBD1. Germline V gives CDR1 SGHRS, CDR2 YFSETQ. Trimming cost V 1 base and J 7 bases; bases outside gene matches: 7. The CDR3 covers 14 residues. As DNA, the CDR3 is TGCGCCAGCAGCTTGCAGGGACAGAGACCTGGCTACACCTTC. Translation gives CASSLQGQRPGYTF.

V and J are TRBV20-1 and TRBJ2-7; D uncertain. There are 11 residues in the CDR3. Trimming took off 0 bases at V and 8 bases at J, with 8 bases between the two ends. Germline loops: CDR1 DFQATT, CDR2 SNEGSKA (reference sequence). The CDR3 sequence is CSARDGRQQYF. The DNA of the CDR3 is TGCAGTGCTAGAGATGGGCGACAGCAGTACTTC.

The chain employs TRBV5-4 and TRBJ2-2; D remains ambiguous. CDR1 and CDR2 (germline): SGHNT, YYREEE (reference sequence). Trimming removed 2 bases at V and 0 bases at J, with 2 bases between. This CDR3 region has 13 residues. CDR3 loop: CASSFPNTGELFF. The DNA of the CDR3 is TGTGCCAGCAGCTTCCCGAACACCGGGGAGCTGTTTTTT.

The gene calls are TRBV4-3 and TRBJ2-1, with D uncertain. This CDR3 has 13 residues. The V gene lost 3 bases and the J gene lost 7 bases, with 10 bases spanning the gap. CDR1 and CDR2 from the germline V gene are LGHNA and YSLEER. CDR3: CASSQEGWNEQFF. The CDR3, as DNA: TGCGCCAGCAGCCAGGAAGGATGGAATGAGCAGTTCTTC.

The V and J genes are TRBV6-6 and TRBJ1-5; no clear D. Germline values: CDR1 MNHNY, CDR2 SVGAGI (reference sequence). Trimming pared 5 bases from V and 2 bases from J, leaving 10 bases between. CDR3 size: 14 residues. CDR3 region: CASSMIHGNQPQHF. The CDR3 coding sequence is TGTGCCAGCAGTATGATCCACGGCAATCAGCCCCAGCATTTT.

The chain links TRBV18 to TRBJ2-7; D is ambiguous. Germline V CDR1 and CDR2: KGHSH, LQKENI. This CDR3 region has 14 residues. The ends were cut back, 0 bases at V and 2 bases at J, with 8 bases in the middle. The CDR3: CASSPPNNPYEQYF. In DNA form, the CDR3 reads TGTGCCAGCTCACCACCGAATAACCCCTACGAGCAGTACTTC. Together with reference TRBV18 and TRBJ2-7, the CDR3 gives the full variable domain: NAGVMQNPRHLVRRRGQEARLRCSPMKGHSHVYWYRQLPEEGLKFMVYLQKENIIDESGMPKERFSAEFPKEGPSILRIQQVVRGDSAAYFCASSPPNNPYEQYFGPGTRLTVT.